This T cell receptor beta chain was observed in a study of molecular identifiers for immune sequencing clone quantification (dated 2018 in TCRdb). Describing the broader study: For a replicate experiment, RNA from around 20,000 or 99,000 naive CD8 T cells was divided into five aliquots, of which four were sequenced. This methods study benchmarked molecular-identifier clustering-based TCR repertoire sequencing (MIDCIRS) and TCR RNA copy counting, using CD8 T cells to do so. Results the study describes overall, beyond this receptor: Highly expanded clone sizes could be underestimated if identical TCR molecules share a barcode. About 3 recovered TCR RNA copies per cell were obtained by modeling, versus 9 to 10 by digital PCR, implying a capture efficiency of about 30%. A single cell's worth of spiked-in Jurkat TCR RNA was reported detectable even among 750,000 to 1,000,000 naive CD8 T cells. In CMV-specific effector cells, clones with more than 20 RNA copies accounted for over 97% of molecules, whereas in naive cells such clones accounted for under 1%. When barcode sub-clustering was left out, chimeric consensus sequences inflated TCR diversity, with chimeras reaching as high as 47%. Naive libraries contained spiked-in Jurkat TCR RNA (more than 9 copies' worth), which is not part of the donor repertoire.

This clonotype was picked up a small number of times. Its antigen is not yet known. The record has no base qualities; no much larger clone is one base away. Libraries of naive CD8 T cells were built from anywhere between about 17,000 and 1,000,000 sorted cells, with 10%, 30% or 50% of the purified RNA used. Naive CD8 T cells, defined as CD8+CD4-CCR7+CD45RA+, were FACS-sorted into RLT Plus buffer on a BD FACSAria II. To test detection sensitivity, Jurkat RNA equal to ten TCR copies was added to samples of about 19,000-1,100,000 naive CD8 T cells. CD8 T cells were enriched using RosetteSep CD8+ T Cell Enrichment Cocktail and Ficoll-Paque, and the enriched cells then underwent ACK red cell lysis. The library came from PCR. Sequencing relied on an Illumina HiSeq 4000. Preparation of bulk TCR libraries followed a previously described approach, with the TCR primers listed in Table S5. The Qiagen AllPrep DNA/RNA kit was used to purify total RNA. Reads from multiple sequencing runs of the same library were pooled before analysis. The original methods were these. Reads were retained only if the reads had an exact TCR constant sequence, and the retained reads were trimmed to 150 nt and grouped according to their 12-nt molecular barcodes. Reads in each barcode group were sub-clustered using a 15% Levenshtein threshold, and a quality-weighted consensus sequence was built for each RNA molecule. Non-functional sequences were filtered out, along with any lower-count sequence sitting one edit away from another sequence. On the basis of fitting two negative binomial distributions, barcode sub-clusters with fewer than 20% of the maximum read count were discarded. TCRdb reprocessed the public reads (quality trimming at Q25 with fastp, clone calling with MiXCR) and kept in-frame beta chains. Rows merge per CDR3 protein into single entries with the most common DNA and genes. Clone size and V and J calls follow TCRdb, not the original study. Across this sample there are 85,000 to 90,000 distinct CDR3 sequences, with about 20% seen only once. Around 0.8% of the sample belongs to the ten largest clones.

The CDR3 starts with the cysteine, ends with the phenylalanine, and has 13 residues. The kept DNA is CDR3 alone, 39 bases in frame from the first base. Trimming costs V 7 bases and J 1 base, and their ends lie 10 bases apart. From the germline V gene (reference sequence), CDR1 is LNHDA and CDR2 is SQIVND. This sequence was found in a human donor in good health. Some libraries in this study had Jurkat cell RNA spiked in. What was sequenced was naive CD8+ T cells from blood, with Jurkat cell RNA spiked in. The cell subset or site label corresponds to: FACS-sorted CD8+CD4-CCR7+CD45RA+ naive T cells. The rearranged chain carries TRBV19 and TRBJ1-1, with the D gene call left open. The CDR3 here reads CASNPAGNTEAFF. The DNA sequence is given as TGTGCCAGTAACCCCGCGGGGAACACTGAAGCTTTCTTT.